This T cell receptor (beta chain) was found in a study of technical replicates of blood from a handful of donors. CDR1 and CDR2 (germline): MNHEY, SMNVEV (reference sequence). The CDR3 has 13 residues. V lost 8 bases, J lost 0 bases, and 7 bases lay in between. Generated by immunoSEQ multiplex PCR, the TCRdb table keeps only in-frame clones and is missing some. Seen here are 65,000 to 80,000 clones, 90% to 95% observed once, and the top ten hold 0.37%. This clonotype originated in a human donor in good health. The sample taken for sequencing was T cells isolated from PBMCs. J is TRBJ2-2 and V is TRBV27; no clear D gene. In DNA, the CDR3 is TGTGCCAGCGTTGGCTCGAACACCGGGGAGCTGTTTTTT. Amino acid sequence: CASVGSNTGELFF.